The present entry profiles one T cell receptor beta chain with its context. Germline CDR1 MNHNS, CDR2 SASEGT. The V gene lost 3 bases and the J gene lost 7 bases, with 9 bases spanning the gap. This CDR3 spans 12 amino acids. Only in-frame clones appear in the TCRdb table, and some are missing; sequencing was by immunoSEQ multiplex PCR. The sample gives around 30,000 clones, about four fifths of which show up once; about 0.095% is in the top ten. The data originate from a study of regulatory dendritic cells for organ transplantation. The gene calls are TRBV6-1 and TRBJ1-2, with no clear D. The clonotype comes from a human donor in good health. The sequenced sample consisted of naive CD4+ T cells from blood. Noted subset: CD45RA+ naive T cells. The CDR3 DNA reads TGTGCCAGCAGTGATGGTATCAGTGGCTACACCTTC. Its translation: CASSDGISGYTF.